The clone carrying this T cell receptor (beta chain) was counted a few times. The data stem from a study of cytomegalovirus exposure and HLA in healthy donors. CDR3 size: 14 residues. V shed 1 base, J shed 7 bases, and the junction held 2 bases outside the gene matches. Germline-derived CDR1 and CDR2 are SEHNR and FQNEAQ (reference sequence). Primers included in the PCR were 60 Vbeta and 13 Jbeta primers. The protocol was immunoSEQ multiplex PCR, while the TCRdb copy is restricted to in-frame clones and leaves out a portion. Found here are more than 85,000 clones, roughly 63% of them singletons; the top ten hold roughly 6.7%.

V gene TRBV7-9 combines with J gene TRBJ1-5, with 9 bases aligning to TRBD1. This clonotype was obtained from a woman in her twenties or thirties in good health and CMV-seronegative. Sequencing was performed on PBMCs. CDR3 amino acids: CASSLGDREQPQHF. CDR3 sequence (DNA): TGTGCCAGCAGCTTAGGGGACAGGGAGCAGCCCCAGCATTTT.